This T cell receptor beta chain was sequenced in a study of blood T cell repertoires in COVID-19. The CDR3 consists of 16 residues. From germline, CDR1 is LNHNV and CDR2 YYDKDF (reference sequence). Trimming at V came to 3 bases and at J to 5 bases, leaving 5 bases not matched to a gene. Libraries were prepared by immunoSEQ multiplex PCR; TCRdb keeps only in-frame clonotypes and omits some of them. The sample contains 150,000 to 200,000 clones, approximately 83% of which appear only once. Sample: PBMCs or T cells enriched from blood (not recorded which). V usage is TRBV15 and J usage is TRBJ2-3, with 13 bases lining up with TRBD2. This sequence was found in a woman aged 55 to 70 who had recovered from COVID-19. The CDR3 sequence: CATSRGTSGGVDTQYF. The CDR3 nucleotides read TGTGCCACCAGCAGGGGCACTAGCGGGGGGGTAGATACGCAGTATTTT.